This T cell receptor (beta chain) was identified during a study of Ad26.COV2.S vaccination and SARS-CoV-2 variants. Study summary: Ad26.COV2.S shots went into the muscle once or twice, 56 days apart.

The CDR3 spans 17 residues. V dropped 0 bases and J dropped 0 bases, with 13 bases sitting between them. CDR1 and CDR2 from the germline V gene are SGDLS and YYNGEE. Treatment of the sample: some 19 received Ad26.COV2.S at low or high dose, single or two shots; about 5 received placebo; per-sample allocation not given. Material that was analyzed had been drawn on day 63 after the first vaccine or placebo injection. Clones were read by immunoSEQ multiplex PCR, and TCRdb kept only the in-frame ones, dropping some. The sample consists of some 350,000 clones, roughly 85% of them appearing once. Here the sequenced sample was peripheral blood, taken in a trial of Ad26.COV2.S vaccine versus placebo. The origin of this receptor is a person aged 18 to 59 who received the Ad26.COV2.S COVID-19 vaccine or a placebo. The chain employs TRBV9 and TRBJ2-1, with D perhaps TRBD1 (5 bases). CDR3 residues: CASSVDRGRSSYNEQFF. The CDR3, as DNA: TGTGCCAGCAGCGTAGATAGGGGCCGGAGCTCCTACAATGAGCAGTTCTTC.